This T cell receptor beta chain was profiled in a study of response to subunit inactivated influenza vaccine. Looked up from germline, CDR1 is LGHNA and CDR2 is YSLEER. The CDR3 covers 13 residues. V dropped 0 bases and J dropped 5 bases, with 8 bases sitting between them. Using its own MiXCR run on the RT-PCR reads, TCRdb lists one record per CDR3 protein. The profile shows about 540,000 distinct CDR3 sequences, around 15% of them singletons. Findings of the study overall: Authors proposed each seasonal influenza vaccination draws in few new T cells.

Concerning this clonotype: The antigen remains undetermined.

Sequencing used PBMCs from blood, obtained about 11 days after vaccination. This sequence originates from a man between 45 and 60 years old who received an inactivated influenza vaccine. This sequence joins TRBV4-3 and TRBJ2-7; D ambiguous. CDR3 DNA sequence: TGCGCCAGCAGCCAAGATCTGAGTGACGAGCAGTACTTC. Residues: CASSQDLSDEQYF.